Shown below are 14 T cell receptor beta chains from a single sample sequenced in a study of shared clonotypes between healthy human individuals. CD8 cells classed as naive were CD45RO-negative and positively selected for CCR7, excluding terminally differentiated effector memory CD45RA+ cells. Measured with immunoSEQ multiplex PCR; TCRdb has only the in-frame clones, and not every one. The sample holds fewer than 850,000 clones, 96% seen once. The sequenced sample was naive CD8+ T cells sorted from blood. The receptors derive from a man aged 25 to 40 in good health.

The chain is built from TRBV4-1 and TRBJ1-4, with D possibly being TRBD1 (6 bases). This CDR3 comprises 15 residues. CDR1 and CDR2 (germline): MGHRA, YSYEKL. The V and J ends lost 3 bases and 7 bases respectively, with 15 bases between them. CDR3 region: CASSHWAQGSEKLFF. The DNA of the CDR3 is TGCGCCAGCAGCCACTGGGCTCAGGGGAGTGAAAAACTGTTTTTT.

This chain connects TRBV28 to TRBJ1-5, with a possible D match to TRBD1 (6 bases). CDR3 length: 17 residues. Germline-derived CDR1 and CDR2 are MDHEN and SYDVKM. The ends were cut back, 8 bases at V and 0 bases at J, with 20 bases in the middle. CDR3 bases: TGTGCCAGCGAGGGGGTACAATCGATCGCTAGCAATCAGCCCCAGCATTTT. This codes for CASEGVQSIASNQPQHF.

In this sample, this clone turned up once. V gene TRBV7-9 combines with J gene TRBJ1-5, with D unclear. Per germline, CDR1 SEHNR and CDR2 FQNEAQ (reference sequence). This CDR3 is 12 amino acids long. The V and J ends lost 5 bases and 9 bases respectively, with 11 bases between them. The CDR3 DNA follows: TGTGCCAGCAGCGGAGGAGTAGGGCCCCAGCATTTT. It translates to CASSGGVGPQHF.

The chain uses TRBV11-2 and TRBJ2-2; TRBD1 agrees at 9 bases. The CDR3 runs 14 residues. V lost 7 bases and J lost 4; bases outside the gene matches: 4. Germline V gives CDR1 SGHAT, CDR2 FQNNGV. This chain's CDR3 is CASTGQGTTGELFF. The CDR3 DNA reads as TGTGCCAGCACGGGACAGGGAACCACCGGGGAGCTGTTTTTT.

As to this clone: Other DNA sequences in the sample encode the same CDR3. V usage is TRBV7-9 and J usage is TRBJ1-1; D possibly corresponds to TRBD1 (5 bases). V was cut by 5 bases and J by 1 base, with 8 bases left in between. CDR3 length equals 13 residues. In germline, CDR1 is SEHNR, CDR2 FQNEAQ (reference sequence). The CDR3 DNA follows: TGTGCCAGCAGCCCGAGGGGGAACACTGAAGCTTTCTTT. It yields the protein CASSPRGNTEAFF.

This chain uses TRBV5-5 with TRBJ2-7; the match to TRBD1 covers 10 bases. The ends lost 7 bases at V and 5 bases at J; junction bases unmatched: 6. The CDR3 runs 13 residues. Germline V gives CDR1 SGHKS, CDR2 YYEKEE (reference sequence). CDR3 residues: CASRDRGTHEQYF. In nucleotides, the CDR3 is TGTGCCAGCCGGGACAGGGGTACGCACGAGCAGTACTTC.

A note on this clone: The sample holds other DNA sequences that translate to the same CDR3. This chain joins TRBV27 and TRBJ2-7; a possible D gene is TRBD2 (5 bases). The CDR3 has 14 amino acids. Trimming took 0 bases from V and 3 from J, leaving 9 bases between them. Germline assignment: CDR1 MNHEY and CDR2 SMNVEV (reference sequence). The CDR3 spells CASSLSAGSYEQYF. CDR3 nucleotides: TGTGCCAGCAGTTTATCGGCGGGTAGCTACGAGCAGTACTTC.

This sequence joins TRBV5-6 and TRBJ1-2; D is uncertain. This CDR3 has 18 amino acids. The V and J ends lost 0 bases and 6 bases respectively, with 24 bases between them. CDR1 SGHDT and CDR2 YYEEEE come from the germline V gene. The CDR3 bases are TGTGCCAGCAGCTTGGCCGGTATAGCGAGGTCCAGAGAAGATGGCTACACCTTC. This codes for CASSLAGIARSREDGYTF.

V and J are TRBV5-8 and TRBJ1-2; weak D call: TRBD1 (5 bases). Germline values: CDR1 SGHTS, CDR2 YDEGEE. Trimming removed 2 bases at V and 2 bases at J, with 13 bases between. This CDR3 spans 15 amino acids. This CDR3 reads CASSFLDGGNYGYTF. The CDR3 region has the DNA TGTGCCAGCAGCTTCCTTGACGGGGGAAACTATGGCTACACCTTC. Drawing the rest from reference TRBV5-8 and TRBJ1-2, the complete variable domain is EAGVTQSPTHLIKTRGQQATLRCSPISGHTSVYWYQQALGLGLQFLLWYDEGEERNRGNFPPRFSGRQFPNYSSELNVNALELEDSALYLCASSFLDGGNYGYTFGSGTRLTVV.

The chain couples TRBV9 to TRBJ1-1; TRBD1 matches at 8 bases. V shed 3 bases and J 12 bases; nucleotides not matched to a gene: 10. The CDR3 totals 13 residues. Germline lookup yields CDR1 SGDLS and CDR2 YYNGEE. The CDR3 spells CASSAGQGPETFF. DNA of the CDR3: TGTGCCAGCAGCGCAGGACAGGGTCCGGAAACTTTCTTT.

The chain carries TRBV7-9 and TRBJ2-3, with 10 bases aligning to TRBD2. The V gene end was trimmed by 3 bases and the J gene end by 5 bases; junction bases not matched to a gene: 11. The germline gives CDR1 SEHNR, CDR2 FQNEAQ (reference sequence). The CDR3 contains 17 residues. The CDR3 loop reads CASSFIGAGGYLDTQYF. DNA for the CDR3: TGTGCCAGCAGCTTCATAGGAGCGGGAGGGTATCTAGATACGCAGTATTTT.

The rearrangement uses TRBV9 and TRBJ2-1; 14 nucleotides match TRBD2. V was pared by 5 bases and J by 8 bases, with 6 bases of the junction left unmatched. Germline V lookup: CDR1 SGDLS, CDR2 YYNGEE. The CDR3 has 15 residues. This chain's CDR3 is CASREGTSGSYEQFF. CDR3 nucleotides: TGTGCCAGCAGAGAAGGGACTAGCGGGAGTTATGAGCAGTTCTTC.

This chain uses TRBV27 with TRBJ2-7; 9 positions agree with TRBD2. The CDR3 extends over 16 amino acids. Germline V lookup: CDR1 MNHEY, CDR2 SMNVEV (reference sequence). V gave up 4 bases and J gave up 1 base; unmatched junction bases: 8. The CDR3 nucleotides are TGTGCCAGCAGTTACCGGGTTAGCGGGAGTTCCTACGAGCAGTACTTC. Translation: CASSYRVSGSSYEQYF.

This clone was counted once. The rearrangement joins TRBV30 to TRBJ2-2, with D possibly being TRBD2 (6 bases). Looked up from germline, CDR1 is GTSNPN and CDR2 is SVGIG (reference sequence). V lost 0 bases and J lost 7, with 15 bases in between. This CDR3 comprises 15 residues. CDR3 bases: TGTGCCTGGAGTGTATTGCGGGGTGCGGGCGGGGAGCTGTTTTTT. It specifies CAWSVLRGAGGELFF.